What follows are 8 T cell receptor beta chains derived from one specimen sequenced in a study of blood T cell repertoires in COVID-19. Profiled with immunoSEQ multiplex PCR; TCRdb holds only in-frame clones, not every one. The sample records around 76,000 clones, roughly 85% being singletons. Sequences were obtained from peripheral blood. These receptors all stem from an elderly man with acute or convalescent COVID-19.

This clone showed up just once. The chain carries TRBV28 and TRBJ2-2; D is possibly TRBD2 (6 bases). V was clipped by 2 bases and J by 1 base, with 8 bases between them. This CDR3 comprises 15 residues. CDR1 is MDHEN, CDR2 SYDVKM, per germline. CDR3 sequence reads: CASSLGGWNTGELFF. Written as DNA, the CDR3 is TGTGCCAGCAGTTTAGGAGGGTGGAACACCGGGGAGCTGTTTTTT.

About this clone itself: The DNA is omitted, as the CDR3 cannot be located on it reliably, and the CDR3 follows TCRdb's listing. The rearrangement joins TRBV21-1 to TRBJ1-1; TRBD1 is taken as the D call from the table, unchecked against the DNA. TRBV21-1 is flagged as a pseudogene. The CDR3 totals 16 residues, both ends included. The CDR3 sequence is CASSKEVGTGNTEAFF.

The genes are TRBV13 and TRBJ2-1, with 11 bases fitting TRBD2. V gave up 0 bases and J gave up 5 bases; unmatched junction bases: 6. CDR3 length: 17 residues. Per the germline V gene, CDR1 is PRHDT and CDR2 is FYEKMQ (reference sequence). This CDR3 is CASSLGLTSGTDNEQFF. CDR3 DNA: TGTGCCAGCAGCTTAGGCCTGACTAGCGGGACGGACAATGAGCAGTTCTTC.

The chain uses TRBV18 and TRBJ1-1; TRBD1 agrees at 7 bases. CDR3 length: 14 residues. Germline V lookup: CDR1 KGHSH, CDR2 LQKENI. V was pared by 8 bases and J by 1 base, with 7 bases of the junction left unmatched. The CDR3 nucleotides read TGTGCCAGCACGCCGGGACAGCAGAACACTGAAGCTTTCTTT. Its protein product is CASTPGQQNTEAFF. The entire variable domain, with the rest obtained from reference TRBV18 and TRBJ1-1, is as follows: NAGVMQNPRHLVRRRGQEARLRCSPMKGHSHVYWYRQLPEEGLKFMVYLQKENIIDESGMPKERFSAEFPKEGPSILRIQQVVRGDSAAYFCASTPGQQNTEAFFGQGTRLTVV.

The chain is built from TRBV11-2 and TRBJ2-4, with TRBD1 matching over 8 bases. V dropped 4 bases and J dropped 0; count of bases not matched to a gene: 5. The CDR3 covers 16 residues. CDR1 is SGHAT, CDR2 FQNNGV, per germline. The CDR3 DNA reads TGTGCCAGCAGCTGGGGACAGGTTCTAGCCAAAAACATTCAGTACTTC. Protein product: CASSWGQVLAKNIQYF.

This chain links TRBV28 with TRBJ1-4; 7 bases are a match to TRBD1. The germline gives CDR1 MDHEN, CDR2 SYDVKM. With 5 bases clipped from V and 5 bases from J, the junction kept 5 bases outside the gene matches. CDR3 length: 14 amino acids. The CDR3, as DNA: TGTGCCAGCAGTGGGGACAGTTTGAATGAAAAACTGTTTTTT. This encodes CASSGDSLNEKLFF.

V is TRBV30 and J is TRBJ2-5; TRBD2 might be the D (6 bases). Trimming took 2 bases from V and 5 from J, leaving 15 bases between them. Germline CDR1 reads GTSNPN; CDR2 reads SVGIG (reference sequence). There are 14 residues in the CDR3. This chain's CDR3 is CAWSYYSRGETQYF. The CDR3, as DNA: TGTGCCTGGAGTTATTACTCCCGGGGGGAGACCCAGTACTTC.

The chain combines TRBV7-8 with TRBJ1-5; D uncertain. The CDR3 spans 17 residues. Trimming cost V 5 bases and J 6 bases, with 23 bases left between them. Germline V gene data show CDR1 as SGHVS and CDR2 as FQNEAQ. The CDR3 reads CASSPPAGPGNSQPQHF. CDR3 in DNA: TGTGCCAGCAGCCCCCCGGCAGGCCCGGGGAATAGTCAGCCCCAGCATTTT.